This T cell receptor beta chain was captured in a study of T cells expressing NK-cell markers. Background on the study: Eight donors were sequenced, seven testing HCMV-seropositive and one testing seronegative.

TCRdb re-called the 5' RACE reads; one entry per CDR3 protein, DNA not given. The sample's table shows about 300,000 distinct CDR3 sequences. This CDR3 region has 17 residues. Germline V gene data show CDR1 as SGHDN and CDR2 as FVKESK. Study observations and caveats: As a fraction of CD8+ T cells, dominant NKG2C+ clonotypes reached roughly 1.0-7.0% in a handful of donors.

Regarding this clonotype: Its target is not known.

The receptor was derived from a woman aged 18-69 years in good health. The chain recombines TRBV14 with TRBJ2-6; TCRdb outputs TRBD2, but without DNA this stays unchecked. The material sequenced was blood T cells: a sorted CD56 or NKG2C T cell subset, CD4+ or CD8+ T cells, or bulk PBMC T cells (not recorded which). The chain's CDR3 is CASSQGGFSSGANVLTF. The complete variable domain, with remaining parts taken from reference TRBV14 and TRBJ2-6, reads EAGVTQFPSHSVIEKGQTVTLRCDPISGHDNLYWYRRVMGKEIKFLLHFVKESKQDESGMPNNRFLAERTGGTYSTLKVQPAELEDSGVYFCASSQGGFSSGANVLTFGAGSRLTVL.